This TCR beta chain was identified during a study of pediatric ulcerative colitis. V lost 4 bases, J lost 4 bases, and 7 bases stayed unmatched. The germline gives CDR1 MGHRA, CDR2 YSYEKL. This CDR3 has 16 residues. Here immunoSEQ multiplex PCR was the method, and the copy in TCRdb shows in-frame clones only, minus some. The sample yields 45,000 to 75,000 clones, about nine tenths seen once. This clone was seen a single time. Sequenced material: blood. The receptor was isolated from a boy between 10 and 17 years old who was a control in a study of pediatric ulcerative colitis. This chain joins TRBV4-1 and TRBJ1-3, with TRBD1 matching 10 bases. The CDR3 nucleotides read TGCGCCAGCAGCCGTCCAGGGACAGGGGTGGGAAACACCATATATTTT. Translating gives CASSRPGTGVGNTIYF.